This T cell receptor beta chain was documented in a study of T-cell memory formation after mild COVID-19. Whole-study findings and limits: Nothing showed for sure that second-wave clones peaking on day 37 were SARS-CoV-2 specific.

One entry per CDR3 protein, called by TCRdb with MiXCR from the 5' RACE reads. The profile shows about 340,000 distinct CDR3 sequences, about 21% of them singletons. The CDR3 is 13 amino acids. The germline CDR1 and CDR2 sequences are LGHNA and YSLEER. Trimming shortened V by 6 bases and J by 8 bases, and 11 bases separated the two germline ends. Of note for this clonotype: What it binds is unknown.

V and J are TRBV4-3 and TRBJ1-6; a possible D gene is TRBD1 (5 bases). Sequenced material: PBMCs or a T cell subset sorted from them (not recorded which). This TCR was sampled from an adult woman who had mild COVID-19 (a few samples of this study predate the infection). Cell type and time point are not known. CDR3 bases: TGCGCCAGCAGTGCGGGGGAGGATTCACCCCTCCACTTT. Protein: CASSAGEDSPLHF.